Included here is one TCR beta chain sequence, with context. Its antigen remains undetermined. Base qualities are missing; no much larger clone stands one base away. TCRbeta CDR3 regions were amplified from genomic DNA by means of the immunoSEQ Assay, a bias-controlled multiplex PCR. The authors processed their data as follows. Within the assay, amplification of reference gene primers was used to estimate how many nucleated cells each sample contained. To quantify the absolute abundance of each unique TCRbeta CDR3 rearrangement, sequence reads were collapsed and filtered. Productive Simpson clonality was computed per sample as the square root of Simpson's diversity index over productive rearrangements. TCRdb obtained this table from immuneACCESS and retained in-frame rearrangements with V and J assigned. These tables miss some clones; where compared with another copy, unresolved V genes account for less than half of the shortfall, and the remainder is unexplained. Clone size and the V and J calls come from that table; the DNA yielded D and trimming. The sample table records approximately 210,000 clones; around 87% of these occur just once. The ten largest clones represent around 7% of the sample.

The data derive from a study of blood T cell repertoires in COVID-19 (dated by TCRdb to the early 2020s). Regarding the study in general: Recovered participants in ImmuneRACE Cohort 3 were defined by two consecutive negative NP/OP PCR tests, clearance by a healthcare professional, or resolution of symptoms. The prospective study material was composed of cDNA or gDNA derived from T cells, B-cell-depleted T cells, or PBMCs. The repertoires were made available in a free public database intended to serve as a resource for research on the immune response to SARS-CoV-2. Nearly every sample came with metadata listing a de-identified subject ID, COVID-19 status, age in years and sex. Collaborator samples came from the United States, Italy and Spain and covered acute and convalescent phases of COVID-19. Samples were obtained from the ongoing ImmuneRACE study (first 160 participants) and from 1,000 to 1,500 subjects provided by 6 global collaborators. Where available, HLA class I and class II types were taken from metadata supplied by the sample provider and were not determined by assay-based typing. Deeply sampled blood TCRbeta repertoires from subjects exposed to, actively infected with, or recovered from COVID-19 were included in the dataset. Study-level results and caveats: Clinical and demographic metadata were provided uncurated, with the amount varying by source and participant.

Reading from cysteine to phenylalanine, the CDR3 counts 16 amino acids. The read is trimmed to its CDR3 DNA, 48 bases read in frame from base 1. Trimming removed 0 bases from V and 10 bases from J; the gene matches leave 10 bases unexplained. CDR1 and CDR2, per the germline V gene, are SGHRS and YFSETQ. In the prospective study, participants were roughly 18 to 90 years old, resided in fewer than 25 geographic areas of the United States, and were enrolled through a virtual design. Cohort assignment in the prospective study relied on participant-reported clinical history from a screening survey and a study questionnaire. Mobile phlebotomists in the prospective study collected whole blood, serum and a nasopharyngeal or oropharyngeal swab from every participant. Prospective study participants could optionally give additional blood draws and questionnaires over an approximately 2-month period. Blood samples from the prospective study were shipped frozen or at room temperature prior to DNA extraction.

Sequencing was performed on PBMCs or T cells enriched from blood (not recorded which). The receptor's source is a man younger than 45 in a cohort exposed to, infected with or recovered from COVID-19 (not recorded which). The V gene is TRBV5-1 and the J gene is TRBJ2-1; 10 junctional bases match TRBD2. The CDR3 protein is CASSLAVLAGAEEQFF. The bases read TGCGCCAGCAGCTTGGCCGTCCTAGCGGGAGCGGAAGAGCAGTTCTTC.